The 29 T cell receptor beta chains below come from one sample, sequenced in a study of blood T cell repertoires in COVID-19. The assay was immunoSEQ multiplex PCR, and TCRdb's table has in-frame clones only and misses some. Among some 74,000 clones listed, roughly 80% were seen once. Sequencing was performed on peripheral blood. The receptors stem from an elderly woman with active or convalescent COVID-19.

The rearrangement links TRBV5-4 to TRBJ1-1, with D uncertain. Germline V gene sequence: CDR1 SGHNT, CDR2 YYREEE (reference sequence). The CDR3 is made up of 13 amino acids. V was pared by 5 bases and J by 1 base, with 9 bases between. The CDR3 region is CASRRRENTEAFF. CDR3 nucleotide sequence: TGTGCCAGCAGAAGACGGGAGAACACTGAAGCTTTCTTT.

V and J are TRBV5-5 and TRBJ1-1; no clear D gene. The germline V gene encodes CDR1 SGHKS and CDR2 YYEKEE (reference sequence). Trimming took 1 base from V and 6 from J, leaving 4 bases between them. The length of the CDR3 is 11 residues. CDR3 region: CASSLTAEAFF. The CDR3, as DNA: TGTGCCAGCAGCTTGACAGCTGAAGCTTTCTTT.

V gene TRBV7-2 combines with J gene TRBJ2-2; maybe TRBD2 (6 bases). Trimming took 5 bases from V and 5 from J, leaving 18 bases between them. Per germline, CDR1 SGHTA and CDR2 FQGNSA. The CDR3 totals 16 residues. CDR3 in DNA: TGTGCCAGCAGCCCCGCAGTGACGGGAGTGACCGGGGAGCTGTTTTTT. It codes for CASSPAVTGVTGELFF.

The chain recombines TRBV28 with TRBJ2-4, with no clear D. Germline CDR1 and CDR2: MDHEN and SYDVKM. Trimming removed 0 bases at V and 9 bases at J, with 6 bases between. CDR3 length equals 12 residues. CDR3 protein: CASSLWGRIQYF. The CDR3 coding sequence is TGTGCCAGCAGTTTATGGGGCCGCATTCAGTACTTC.

CDR3 DNA sequence: TGCGCCAGCAGCCAAGACAGGGGGCGTACTAATGAAAAACTGTTTTTT. This encodes CASSQDRGRTNEKLFF. The rearrangement joins TRBV4-1 to TRBJ1-4; TRBD1 agrees at 8 bases. This CDR3 is 16 amino acids long. Germline V gene sequence: CDR1 MGHRA, CDR2 YSYEKL. V dropped 0 bases and J dropped 2; count of bases not matched to a gene: 2.

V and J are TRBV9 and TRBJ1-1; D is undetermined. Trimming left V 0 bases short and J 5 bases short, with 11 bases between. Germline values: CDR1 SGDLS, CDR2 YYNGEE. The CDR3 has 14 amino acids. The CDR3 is CASSVDPGETEAFF. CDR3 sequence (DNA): TGTGCCAGCAGCGTAGATCCGGGAGAGACTGAAGCTTTCTTT.

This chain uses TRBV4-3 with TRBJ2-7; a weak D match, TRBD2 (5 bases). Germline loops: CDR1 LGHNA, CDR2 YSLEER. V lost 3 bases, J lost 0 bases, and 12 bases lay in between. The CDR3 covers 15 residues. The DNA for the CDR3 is TGCGCCAGCAGCCATGTCCTTGGGAGCTCCTACGAGCAGTACTTC. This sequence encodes CASSHVLGSSYEQYF.

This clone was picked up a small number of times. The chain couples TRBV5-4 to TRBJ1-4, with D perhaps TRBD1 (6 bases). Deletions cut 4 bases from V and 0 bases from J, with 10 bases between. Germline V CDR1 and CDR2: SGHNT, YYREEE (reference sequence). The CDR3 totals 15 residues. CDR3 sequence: CASSPGQTTNEKLFF. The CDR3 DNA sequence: TGTGCCAGCAGCCCAGGACAGACAACTAATGAAAAACTGTTTTTT.

Written as DNA, the CDR3 is TGTGCCAGCAGGCAGGGACTAGCGGGCTACAATGAGCAGTTCTTC. Encoded protein: CASRQGLAGYNEQFF. The chain has TRBV27 and TRBJ2-1; 12 positions agree with TRBD2. J lost 3 bases, V lost 6 bases, and 3 bases had no gene match. This CDR3 has 15 amino acids. CDR1 MNHEY and CDR2 SMNVEV come from the germline V gene (reference sequence).

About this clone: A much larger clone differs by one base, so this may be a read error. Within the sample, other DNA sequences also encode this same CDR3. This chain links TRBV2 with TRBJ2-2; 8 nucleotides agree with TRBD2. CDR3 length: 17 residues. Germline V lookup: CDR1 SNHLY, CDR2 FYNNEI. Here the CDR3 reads CPSTRAGGGGDTGELFF. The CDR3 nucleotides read TGTCCCAGCACCCGGGCCGGGGGGGGAGGGGACACCGGGGAGCTGTTTTTT.

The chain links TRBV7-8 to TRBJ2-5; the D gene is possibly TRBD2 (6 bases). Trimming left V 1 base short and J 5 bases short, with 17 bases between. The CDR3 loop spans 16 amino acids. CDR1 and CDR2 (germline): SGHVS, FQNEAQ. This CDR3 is CASSLGRLVLMETQYF. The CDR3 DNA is TGTGCCAGCAGCTTAGGCCGACTAGTTCTTATGGAGACCCAGTACTTC.

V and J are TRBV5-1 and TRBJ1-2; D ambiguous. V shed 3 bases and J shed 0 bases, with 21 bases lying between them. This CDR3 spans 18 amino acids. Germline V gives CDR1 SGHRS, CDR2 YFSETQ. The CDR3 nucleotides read TGCGCCAGCAGCTCCCAACCTTTAAAACAGCAGTCTAACTATGGCTACACCTTC. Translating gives CASSSQPLKQQSNYGYTF.

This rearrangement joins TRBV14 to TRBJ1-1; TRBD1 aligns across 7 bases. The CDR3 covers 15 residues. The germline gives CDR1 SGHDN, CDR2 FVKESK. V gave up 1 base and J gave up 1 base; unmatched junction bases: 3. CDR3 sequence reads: CASSQVGGANTEAFF. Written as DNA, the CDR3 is TGTGCCAGCAGCCAAGTAGGGGGCGCGAACACTGAAGCTTTCTTT.

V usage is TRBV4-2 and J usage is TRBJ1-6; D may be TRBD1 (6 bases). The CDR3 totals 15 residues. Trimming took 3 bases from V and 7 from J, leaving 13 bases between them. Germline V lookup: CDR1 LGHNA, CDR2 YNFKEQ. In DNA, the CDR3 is TGTGCCAGCAGCCAGGCGGACAGAGAAAATTCACCCCTCCACTTT. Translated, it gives CASSQADRENSPLHF.

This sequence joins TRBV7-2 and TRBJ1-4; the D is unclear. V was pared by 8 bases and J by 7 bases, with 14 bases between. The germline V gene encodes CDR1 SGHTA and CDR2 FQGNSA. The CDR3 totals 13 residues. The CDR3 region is CASSRARGEKLFF. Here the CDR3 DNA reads TGTGCCAGCTCGAGGGCACGTGGTGAAAAACTGTTTTTT.

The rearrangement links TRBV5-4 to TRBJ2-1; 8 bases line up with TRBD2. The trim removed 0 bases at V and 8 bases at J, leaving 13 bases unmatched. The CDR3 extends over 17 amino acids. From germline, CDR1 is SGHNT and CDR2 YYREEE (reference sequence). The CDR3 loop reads CASSLAWSGGKVHEQFF. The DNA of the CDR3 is TGTGCCAGCAGCTTGGCCTGGTCGGGGGGGAAAGTCCATGAGCAGTTCTTC.

CDR3 residues: CATSDTGDNEQFF. The CDR3 DNA reads TGTGCCACCAGTGATACAGGTGACAATGAGCAGTTCTTC. This chain connects TRBV24-1 to TRBJ2-1; D is perhaps TRBD1 (5 bases). The CDR3 has 13 amino acids. V was cut by 3 bases and J by 5 bases, with 7 bases left in between. CDR1 and CDR2 from the germline V gene are KGHDR and SFDVKD.

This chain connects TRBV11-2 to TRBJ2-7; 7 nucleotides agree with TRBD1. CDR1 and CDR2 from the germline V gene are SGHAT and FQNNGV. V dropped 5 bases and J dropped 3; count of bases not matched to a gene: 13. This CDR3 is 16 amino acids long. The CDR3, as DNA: TGTGCCAGCAGCCCGAGTCGGGACAGCTCTTTCTACGAGCAGTACTTC. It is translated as CASSPSRDSSFYEQYF.

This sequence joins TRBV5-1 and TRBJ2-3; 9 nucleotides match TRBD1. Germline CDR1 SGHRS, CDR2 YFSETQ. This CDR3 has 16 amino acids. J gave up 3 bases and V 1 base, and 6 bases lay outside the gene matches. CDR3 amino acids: CASSLTGTGRTDTQYF. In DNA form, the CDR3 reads TGCGCCAGCAGCTTGACTGGGACAGGGAGGACAGATACGCAGTATTTT.

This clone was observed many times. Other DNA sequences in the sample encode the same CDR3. CDR3 DNA: TGTGCCAGCAGCCTCTACTACGAGCAGTACTTC. Encoded protein: CASSLYYEQYF. J is TRBJ2-7 and V is TRBV7-9; D not resolved. Germline CDR1 reads SEHNR; CDR2 reads FQNEAQ (reference sequence). This CDR3 is built from 11 residues. V lost 5 bases, J lost 3 bases, and 5 bases lay in between.

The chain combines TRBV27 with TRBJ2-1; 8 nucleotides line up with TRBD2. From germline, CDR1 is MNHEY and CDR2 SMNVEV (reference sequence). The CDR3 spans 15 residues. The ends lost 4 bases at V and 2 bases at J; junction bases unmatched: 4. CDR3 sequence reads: CASSWRGATYNEQFF. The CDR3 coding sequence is TGTGCCAGCAGTTGGCGGGGGGCAACCTACAATGAGCAGTTCTTC.

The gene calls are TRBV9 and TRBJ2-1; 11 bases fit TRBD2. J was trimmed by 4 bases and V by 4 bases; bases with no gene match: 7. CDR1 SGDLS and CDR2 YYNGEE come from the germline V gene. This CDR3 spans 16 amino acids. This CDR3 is CASSLMASGGYNEQFF. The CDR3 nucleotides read TGTGCCAGCAGCCTCATGGCTAGCGGGGGGTACAATGAGCAGTTCTTC.

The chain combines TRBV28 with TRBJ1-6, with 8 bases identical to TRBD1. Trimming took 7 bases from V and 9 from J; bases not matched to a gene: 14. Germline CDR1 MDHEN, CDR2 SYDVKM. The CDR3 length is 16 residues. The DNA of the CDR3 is TGTGCCAGCAACCTAAAGGACAGGGTCGGTGGTTCACCCCTCCACTTT. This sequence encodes CASNLKDRVGGSPLHF.

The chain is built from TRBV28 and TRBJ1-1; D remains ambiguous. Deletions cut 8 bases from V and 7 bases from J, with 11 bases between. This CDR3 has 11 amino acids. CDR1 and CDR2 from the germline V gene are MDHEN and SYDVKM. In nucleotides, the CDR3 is TGTGCCAGCGTGCACAGTATTGAAGCTTTCTTT. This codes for CASVHSIEAFF. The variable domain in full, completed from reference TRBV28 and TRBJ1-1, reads DVKVTQSSRYLVKRTGEKVFLECVQDMDHENMFWYRQDPGLGLRLIYFSYDVKMKEKGDIPEGYSVSREKKERFSLILESASTNQTSMYLCASVHSIEAFFGQGTRLTVV.

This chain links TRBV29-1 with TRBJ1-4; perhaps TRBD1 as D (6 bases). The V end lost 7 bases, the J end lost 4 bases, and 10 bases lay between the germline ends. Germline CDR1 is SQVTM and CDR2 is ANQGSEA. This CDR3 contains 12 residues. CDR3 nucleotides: TGCAGCGCGGGACAAATTAATGAAAAACTGTTTTTT. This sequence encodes CSAGQINEKLFF.

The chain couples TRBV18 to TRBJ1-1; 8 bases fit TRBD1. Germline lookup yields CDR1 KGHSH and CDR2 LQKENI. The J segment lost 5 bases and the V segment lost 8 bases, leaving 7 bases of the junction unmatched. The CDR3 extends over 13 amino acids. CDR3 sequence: CASAKQGGTEAFF. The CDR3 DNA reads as TGTGCCAGCGCCAAACAGGGGGGTACTGAAGCTTTCTTT.

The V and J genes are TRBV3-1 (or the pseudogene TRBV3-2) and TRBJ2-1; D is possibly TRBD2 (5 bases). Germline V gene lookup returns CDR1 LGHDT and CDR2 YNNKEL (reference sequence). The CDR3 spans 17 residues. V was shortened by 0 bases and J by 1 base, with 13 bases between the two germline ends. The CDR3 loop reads CASSQDELVRSYNEQFF. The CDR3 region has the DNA TGTGCCAGCAGCCAAGATGAACTAGTACGGTCCTACAATGAGCAGTTCTTC.

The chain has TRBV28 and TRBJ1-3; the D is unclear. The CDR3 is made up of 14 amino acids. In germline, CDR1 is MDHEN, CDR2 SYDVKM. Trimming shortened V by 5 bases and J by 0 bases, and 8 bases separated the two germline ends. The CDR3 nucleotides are TGTGCCAGCAGTCCCCTACCCTCTGGAAACACCATATATTTT. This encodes CASSPLPSGNTIYF.

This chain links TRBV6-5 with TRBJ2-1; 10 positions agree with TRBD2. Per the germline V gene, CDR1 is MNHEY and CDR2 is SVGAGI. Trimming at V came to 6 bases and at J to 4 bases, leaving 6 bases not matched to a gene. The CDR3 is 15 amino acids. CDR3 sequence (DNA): TGTGCCAGCAGCCGGACTAGCGGTGTTTACAATGAGCAGTTCTTC. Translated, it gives CASSRTSGVYNEQFF.